The 14 T cell receptor beta chains presented below share a single source sample, sequenced in a study of blood T cell repertoires in COVID-19. Profiling relied on immunoSEQ multiplex PCR, and the TCRdb table lists in-frame clones only, not all of them. The repertoire consists of 180,000 or so clones, with around nine tenths occurring once and the leading ten covering about 4%. Sequenced input: peripheral blood. These receptors were obtained from a man aged 18 to 30 with active or convalescent COVID-19.

The chain carries TRBV3-1 (or the pseudogene TRBV3-2) and TRBJ2-1; maybe TRBD2 (5 bases). The CDR3 is made up of 15 amino acids. The V end lost 2 bases, the J end lost 8 bases, and 16 bases lay between the germline ends. Per the germline V gene, CDR1 is LGHDT and CDR2 is YNNKEL (reference sequence). This chain's CDR3 is CASSQKSSSVDEQFF. DNA for the CDR3: TGTGCCAGCAGCCAAAAGTCTAGCTCTGTTGATGAGCAGTTCTTC.

The chain is built from TRBV7-2 and TRBJ1-2, with 8 bases that match TRBD1. V gave up 1 base and J gave up 4 bases; unmatched junction bases: 2. The CDR3 totals 14 residues. Germline CDR1 is SGHTA and CDR2 is FQGNSA. DNA of the CDR3: TGTGCCAGCAGCTTAGACAGGGGGTTCTATGGCTACACCTTC. Its translation: CASSLDRGFYGYTF.

The chain is built from TRBV5-1 and TRBJ1-2; 11 positions agree with TRBD1. Trimming took 4 bases from V and 4 from J; bases not matched to a gene: 6. The CDR3 consists of 15 residues. Germline V gene sequence: CDR1 SGHRS, CDR2 YFSETQ. The CDR3 DNA is TGCGCCAGCAGCCCGGACAGGGGGCGCATCTATGGCTACACCTTC. It yields the protein CASSPDRGRIYGYTF.

The chain has TRBV19 and TRBJ2-5, with D tentatively TRBD2 (6 bases). In germline, CDR1 is LNHDA, CDR2 SQIVND (reference sequence). The CDR3 has 14 amino acids. Trimming stripped 6 bases from V and 4 bases from J, with 15 bases between. The CDR3 region has the DNA TGTGCCAGTAGGATCAAGGGCGGGGCAGAGACCCAGTACTTC. As protein: CASRIKGGAETQYF.

CDR3 sequence reads: CASSLYEILAVNTGELFF. The CDR3 region has the DNA TGTGCCAGCAGTCTCTACGAGATACTAGCGGTTAACACCGGGGAGCTGTTTTTT. The V gene is TRBV27, the J gene TRBJ2-2, with 8 bases lining up with TRBD2. Germline V gene lookup returns CDR1 MNHEY and CDR2 SMNVEV (reference sequence). After removal of 5 bases from V and 2 bases from J, the junction contained 13 bases not matched to a gene. The CDR3 has 18 residues.

This clone was detected only a few times. The rearrangement uses TRBV15 and TRBJ2-5; D is perhaps TRBD1 (5 bases). Germline CDR1 is LNHNV and CDR2 is YYDKDF (reference sequence). The CDR3 loop spans 15 amino acids. Trimming took off 0 bases at V and 1 base at J, with 9 bases between the two ends. Here the CDR3 DNA reads TGTGCCACCAGCAGAGATGCCAGGGTCCAAGAGACCCAGTACTTC. Encoded protein: CATSRDARVQETQYF.

V is TRBV19 and J is TRBJ1-1, with a tentative D call TRBD1 (5 bases). Germline CDR1 is LNHDA and CDR2 is SQIVND (reference sequence). V was shortened by 7 bases and J by 7 bases, with 16 bases between the two germline ends. The CDR3 contains 13 residues. CDR3 residues: CASNLEFRGEAFF. For the CDR3, the DNA is TGTGCCAGTAACCTCGAATTTAGGGGTGAAGCTTTCTTT.

This chain connects TRBV7-2 to TRBJ1-6; D might be TRBD1 (6 bases). Looked up from germline, CDR1 is SGHTA and CDR2 is FQGNSA. V gave up 1 base and J gave up 11 bases, with 6 bases separating them. The CDR3 has 12 amino acids. Here the CDR3 DNA reads TGTGCCAGCAGCTTAGACAGGGCACCCCTCCACTTT. Its translation is CASSLDRAPLHF.

V is TRBV7-2 and J is TRBJ1-2; 9 nucleotides match TRBD1. The V and J ends lost 6 bases and 2 bases, in that order; junction bases with no gene match: 4. Germline V lookup: CDR1 SGHTA, CDR2 FQGNSA. The CDR3 sequence is 14 residues long. The CDR3 protein is CASSATGGNYGYTF. CDR3 in DNA: TGTGCCAGCAGTGCGACAGGGGGGAACTATGGCTACACCTTC.

This clone was observed a handful of times. The chain has TRBV7-6 and TRBJ1-5; no clear D. The V gene's germline CDR1 is SGHVS and CDR2 FNYEAQ. V was cut by 1 base and J by 0 bases, with 7 bases left in between. The CDR3 runs to 15 residues. CDR3 amino acids: CASSLVSSSNQPQHF. Written as DNA, the CDR3 is TGTGCCAGCAGCTTAGTCTCGAGTAGCAATCAGCCCCAGCATTTT.

This chain connects TRBV23-1 to TRBJ1-6, with D tentatively TRBD1 (6 bases). TRBV23-1 is identified as an open reading frame with a role that is uncertain. This CDR3 has 15 amino acids. Trimming shortened V by 8 bases and J by 4 bases, and 15 bases separated the two germline ends. Here the CDR3 DNA reads TGCGCCAGCCGAAGGACAGTGCGGTATAATTCACCCCTCCACTTT. This codes for CASRRTVRYNSPLHF.

The rearrangement uses TRBV24-1 and TRBJ2-3; a weak D match, TRBD1 (5 bases). V lost 3 bases and J 0 bases, leaving 12 bases between the germline ends. Germline CDR1 is KGHDR and CDR2 is SFDVKD. The CDR3 loop spans 16 amino acids. The CDR3 sequence: CATSDSWTTSTDTQYF. DNA of the CDR3: TGTGCCACCAGTGATAGTTGGACAACTAGCACAGATACGCAGTATTTT.

The chain is built from TRBV7-2 and TRBJ2-3, with TRBD2 identical over 7 bases. The V gene end was trimmed by 3 bases and the J gene end by 3 bases; junction bases not matched to a gene: 6. Germline V gene lookup returns CDR1 SGHTA and CDR2 FQGNSA. This CDR3 region has 15 residues. CDR3 region: CASSLILAETDTQYF. The DNA of the CDR3 is TGTGCCAGCAGCTTGATTCTAGCGGAAACAGATACGCAGTATTTT.

This chain joins TRBV3-1 (or the pseudogene TRBV3-2) and TRBJ2-4, with 9 bases lining up with TRBD2. The length of the CDR3 is 15 residues. The V gene's germline CDR1 is LGHDT and CDR2 YNNKEL (reference sequence). Trimming removed 5 bases from V and 2 bases from J; junction bases left unmatched: 4. The CDR3 protein is CASSGLAGTKNIQYF. CDR3 DNA sequence: TGTGCCAGCAGCGGGCTAGCGGGGACCAAAAACATTCAGTACTTC.